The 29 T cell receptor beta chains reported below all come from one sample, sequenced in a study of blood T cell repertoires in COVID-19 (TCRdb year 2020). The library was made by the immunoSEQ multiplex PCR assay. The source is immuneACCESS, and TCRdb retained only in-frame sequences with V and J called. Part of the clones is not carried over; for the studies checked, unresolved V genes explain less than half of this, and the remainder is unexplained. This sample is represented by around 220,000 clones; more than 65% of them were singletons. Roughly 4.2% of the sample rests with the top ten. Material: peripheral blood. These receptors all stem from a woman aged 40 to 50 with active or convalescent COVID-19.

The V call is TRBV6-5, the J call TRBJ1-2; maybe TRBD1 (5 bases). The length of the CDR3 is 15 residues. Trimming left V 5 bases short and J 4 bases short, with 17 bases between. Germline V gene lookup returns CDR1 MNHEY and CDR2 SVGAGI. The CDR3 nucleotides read TGTGCCAGCAGTCCTACGCGCTACACAGGCTATGGCTACACCTTC. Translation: CASSPTRYTGYGYTF.

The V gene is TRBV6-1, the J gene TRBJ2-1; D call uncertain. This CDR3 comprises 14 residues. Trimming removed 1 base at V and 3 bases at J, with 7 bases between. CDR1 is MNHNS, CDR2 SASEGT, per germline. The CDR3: CASSEDASYNEQFF. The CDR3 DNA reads TGTGCCAGCAGTGAAGATGCCAGCTACAATGAGCAGTTCTTC.

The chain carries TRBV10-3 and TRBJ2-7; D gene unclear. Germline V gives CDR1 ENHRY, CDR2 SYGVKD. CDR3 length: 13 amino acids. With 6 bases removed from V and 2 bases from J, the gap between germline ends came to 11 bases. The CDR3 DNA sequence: TGTGCCATCAGCGTAGACGGAGCCTACGAGCAGTACGTC. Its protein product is CAISVDGAYEQYV.

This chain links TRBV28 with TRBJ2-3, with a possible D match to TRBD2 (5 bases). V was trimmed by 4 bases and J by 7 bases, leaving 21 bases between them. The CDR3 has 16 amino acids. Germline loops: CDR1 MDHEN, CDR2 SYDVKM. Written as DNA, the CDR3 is TGTGCCAGCAGTTCCCCCCGGGGAGCGGAGCGGAATACGCAGTATTTT. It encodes CASSSPRGAERNTQYF.

CDR3 protein: CASSHSGGAYNEQFF. As DNA, the CDR3 is TGTGCCAGCAGCCACAGCGGGGGAGCGTACAATGAGCAGTTCTTC. The V and J genes are TRBV7-9 and TRBJ2-1, with TRBD2 identical over 8 bases. The junction had 7 bases not matched to a gene; V was cut back by 5 bases and J by 4 bases. The germline CDR1 and CDR2 sequences are SEHNR and FQNEAQ (reference sequence). This CDR3 comprises 15 residues. The full variable domain, rest sourced from reference TRBV7-9 and TRBJ2-1, is DTGVSQNPRHKITKRGQNVTFRCDPISEHNRLYWYRQTLGQGPEFLTYFQNEAQLEKSRLLSDRFSAERPKGSFSTLEIQRTEQGDSAMYLCASSHSGGAYNEQFFGPGTRLTVL.

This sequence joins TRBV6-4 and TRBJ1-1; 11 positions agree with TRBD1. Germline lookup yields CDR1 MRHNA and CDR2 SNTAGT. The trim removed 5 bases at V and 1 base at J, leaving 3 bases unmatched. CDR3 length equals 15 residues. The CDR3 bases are TGTGCCAGCAGTAGCGGGACAGGGGGGAACACTGAAGCTTTCTTT. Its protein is CASSSGTGGNTEAFF.

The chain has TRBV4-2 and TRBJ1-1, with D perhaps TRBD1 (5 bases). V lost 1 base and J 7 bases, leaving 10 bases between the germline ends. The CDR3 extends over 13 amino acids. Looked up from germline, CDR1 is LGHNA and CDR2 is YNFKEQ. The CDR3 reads CASSQAGGVEAFF. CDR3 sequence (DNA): TGTGCCAGCAGCCAAGCGGGGGGGGTTGAAGCTTTCTTT.

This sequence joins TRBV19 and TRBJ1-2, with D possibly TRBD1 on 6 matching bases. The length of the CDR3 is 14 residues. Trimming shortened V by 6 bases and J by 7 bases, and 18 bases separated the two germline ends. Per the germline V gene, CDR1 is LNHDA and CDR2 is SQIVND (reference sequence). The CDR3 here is CASRIGRGVVGYTF. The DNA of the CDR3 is TGTGCCAGTAGGATTGGCAGGGGAGTTGTTGGCTACACCTTC.

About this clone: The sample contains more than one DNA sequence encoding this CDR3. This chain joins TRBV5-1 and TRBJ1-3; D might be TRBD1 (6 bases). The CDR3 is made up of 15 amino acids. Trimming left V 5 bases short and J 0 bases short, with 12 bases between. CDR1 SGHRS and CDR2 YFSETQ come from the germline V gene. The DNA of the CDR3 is TGCGCCAGCAGTTTTGGACAGAGCTCTGGAAACACCATATATTTT. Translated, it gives CASSFGQSSGNTIYF.

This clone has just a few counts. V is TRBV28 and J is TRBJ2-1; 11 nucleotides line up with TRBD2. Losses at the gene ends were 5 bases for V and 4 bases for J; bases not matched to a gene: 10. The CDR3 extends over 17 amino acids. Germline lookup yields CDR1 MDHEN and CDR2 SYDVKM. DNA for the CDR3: TGTGCCAGCAGTCTTATGTTTCCTAGCGGGGGGTACAATGAGCAGTTCTTC. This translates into CASSLMFPSGGYNEQFF.

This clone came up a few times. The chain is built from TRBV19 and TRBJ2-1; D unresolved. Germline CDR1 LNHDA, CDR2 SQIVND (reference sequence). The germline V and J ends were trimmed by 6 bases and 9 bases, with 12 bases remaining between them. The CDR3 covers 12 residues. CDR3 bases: TGTGCCAGTAGCACCGGGTTCTTTGAGCAGTTCTTC. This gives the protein CASSTGFFEQFF.

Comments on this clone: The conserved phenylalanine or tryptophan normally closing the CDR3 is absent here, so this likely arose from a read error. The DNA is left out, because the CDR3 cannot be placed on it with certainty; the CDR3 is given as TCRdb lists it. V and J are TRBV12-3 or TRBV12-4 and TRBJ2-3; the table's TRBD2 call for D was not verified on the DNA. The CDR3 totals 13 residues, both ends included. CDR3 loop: CASSPFSSGAWES.

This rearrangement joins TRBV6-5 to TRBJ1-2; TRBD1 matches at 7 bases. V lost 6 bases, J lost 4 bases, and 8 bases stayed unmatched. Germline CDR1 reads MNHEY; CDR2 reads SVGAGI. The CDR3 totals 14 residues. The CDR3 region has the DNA TGTGCCAGCAGGCCGGGACAGCTCATCTATGGCTACACCTTC. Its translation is CASRPGQLIYGYTF.

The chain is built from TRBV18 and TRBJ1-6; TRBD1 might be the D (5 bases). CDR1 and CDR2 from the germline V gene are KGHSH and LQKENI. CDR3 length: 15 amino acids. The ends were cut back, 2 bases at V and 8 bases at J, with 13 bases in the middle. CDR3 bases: TGTGCCAGCTCACCAGTCGGAGACAGAGATTCACCCCTCCACTTT. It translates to CASSPVGDRDSPLHF.

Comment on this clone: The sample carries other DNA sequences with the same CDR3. CDR3 DNA sequence: TGTGCCAGCAGCTTGGACAGGGGGGCCTACAATGAGCAGTTCTTC. It specifies CASSLDRGAYNEQFF. The V call is TRBV11-2, the J call TRBJ2-1; 10 bases are shared with TRBD1. The CDR3 is 15 residues long. The V gene end was trimmed by 3 bases and the J gene end by 2 bases; junction bases not matched to a gene: 1. Germline-derived CDR1 and CDR2 are SGHAT and FQNNGV.

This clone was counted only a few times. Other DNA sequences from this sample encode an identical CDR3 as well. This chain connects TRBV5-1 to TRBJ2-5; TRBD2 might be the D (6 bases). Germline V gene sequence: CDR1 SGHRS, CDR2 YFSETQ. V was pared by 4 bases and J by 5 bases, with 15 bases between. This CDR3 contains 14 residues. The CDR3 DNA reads TGCGCCAGCAGCCCGGCCGGGGGATATGAGACCCAGTACTTC. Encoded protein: CASSPAGGYETQYF.

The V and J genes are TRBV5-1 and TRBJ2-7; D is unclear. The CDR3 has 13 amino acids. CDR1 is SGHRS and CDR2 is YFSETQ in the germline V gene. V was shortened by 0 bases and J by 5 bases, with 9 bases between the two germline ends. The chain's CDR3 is CASSLGDNNEQYV. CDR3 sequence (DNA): TGCGCCAGCAGCTTGGGAGACAACAACGAGCAGTACGTC.

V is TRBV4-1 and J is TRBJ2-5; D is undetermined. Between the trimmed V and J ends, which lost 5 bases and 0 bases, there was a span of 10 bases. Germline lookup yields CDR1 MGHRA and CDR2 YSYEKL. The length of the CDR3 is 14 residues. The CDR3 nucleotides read TGCGCCAGCAGCAGTAGAGAGTACCAAGAGACCCAGTACTTC. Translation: CASSSREYQETQYF.

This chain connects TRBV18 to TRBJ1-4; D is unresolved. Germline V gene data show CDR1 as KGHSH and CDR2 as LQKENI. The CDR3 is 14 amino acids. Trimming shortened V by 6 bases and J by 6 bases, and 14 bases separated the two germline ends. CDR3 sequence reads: CASSTNGFYEKLFF. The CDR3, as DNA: TGTGCCAGCTCTACAAACGGGTTTTATGAAAAACTGTTTTTT.

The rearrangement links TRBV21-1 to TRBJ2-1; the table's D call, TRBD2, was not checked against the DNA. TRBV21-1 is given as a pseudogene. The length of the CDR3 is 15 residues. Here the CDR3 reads CASSSRGGEYNEQFF. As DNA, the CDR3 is TGTGCCAGCAGCTCCAGAGGCGGGGAATACAATGAGCAGTTCTTC.

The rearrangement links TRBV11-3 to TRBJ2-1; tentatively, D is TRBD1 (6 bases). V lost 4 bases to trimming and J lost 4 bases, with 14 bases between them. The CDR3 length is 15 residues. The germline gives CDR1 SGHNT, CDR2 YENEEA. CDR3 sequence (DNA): TGTGCCAGCAGCTCCGACAGGCAAGGGTACAATGAGCAGTTCTTC. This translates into CASSSDRQGYNEQFF.

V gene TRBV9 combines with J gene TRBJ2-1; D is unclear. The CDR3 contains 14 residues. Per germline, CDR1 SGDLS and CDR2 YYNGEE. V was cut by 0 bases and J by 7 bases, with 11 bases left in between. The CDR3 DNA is TGTGCCAGCAGCGTAGGTTCGAGACATAATGAGCAGTTCTTC. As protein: CASSVGSRHNEQFF.

CDR3 amino acids: CATSRRQFNEKLFF. The CDR3 DNA follows: TGTGCCACCAGCAGGAGACAGTTTAATGAAAAACTGTTTTTT. The rearrangement links TRBV15 to TRBJ1-4; D may be TRBD1 (5 bases). The CDR3 is 14 residues long. The germline V gene encodes CDR1 LNHNV and CDR2 YYDKDF (reference sequence). Trimming removed 3 bases at V and 4 bases at J, with 9 bases between.

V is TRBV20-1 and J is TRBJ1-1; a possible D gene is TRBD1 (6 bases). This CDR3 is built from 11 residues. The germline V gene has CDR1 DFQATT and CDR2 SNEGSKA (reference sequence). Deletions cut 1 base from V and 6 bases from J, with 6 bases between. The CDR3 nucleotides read TGCAGTGCTAGAGGGGGGCCTGAAGCTTTCTTT. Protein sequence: CSARGGPEAFF.

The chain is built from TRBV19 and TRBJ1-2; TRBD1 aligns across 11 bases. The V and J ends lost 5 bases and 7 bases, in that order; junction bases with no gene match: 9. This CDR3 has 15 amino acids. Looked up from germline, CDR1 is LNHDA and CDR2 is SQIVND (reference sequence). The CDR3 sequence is CASSLTPGTGGGYTF. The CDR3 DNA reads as TGTGCCAGTAGTCTTACCCCCGGGACAGGGGGTGGCTACACCTTC.

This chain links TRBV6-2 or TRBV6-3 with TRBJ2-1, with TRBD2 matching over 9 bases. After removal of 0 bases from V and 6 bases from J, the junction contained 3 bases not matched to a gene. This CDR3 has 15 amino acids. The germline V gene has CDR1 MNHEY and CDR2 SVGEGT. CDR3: CASSYSGGGANEQFF. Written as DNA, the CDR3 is TGTGCCAGCAGTTACTCGGGCGGGGGGGCCAATGAGCAGTTCTTC.

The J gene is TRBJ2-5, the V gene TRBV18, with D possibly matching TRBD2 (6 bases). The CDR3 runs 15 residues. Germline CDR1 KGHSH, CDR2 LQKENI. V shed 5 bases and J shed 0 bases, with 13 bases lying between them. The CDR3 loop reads CASSIRGGYQETQYF. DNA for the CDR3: TGTGCCAGCTCAATAAGAGGAGGGTACCAAGAGACCCAGTACTTC.

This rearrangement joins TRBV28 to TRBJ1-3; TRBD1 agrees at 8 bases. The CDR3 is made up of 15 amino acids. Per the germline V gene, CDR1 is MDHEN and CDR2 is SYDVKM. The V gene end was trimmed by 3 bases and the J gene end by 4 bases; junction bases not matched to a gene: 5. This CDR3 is CASSFLDRGGNTIYF. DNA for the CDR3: TGTGCCAGCAGTTTCTTAGACAGGGGAGGAAACACCATATATTTT.

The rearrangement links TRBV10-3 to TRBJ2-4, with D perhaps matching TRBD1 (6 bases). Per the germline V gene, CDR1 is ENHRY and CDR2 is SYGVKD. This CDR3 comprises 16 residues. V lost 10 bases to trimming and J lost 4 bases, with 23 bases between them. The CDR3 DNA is TGTGCCACCGCCCAAGGGGGTCTTTTTCAAAAAAACATTCAGTACTTC. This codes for CATAQGGLFQKNIQYF.